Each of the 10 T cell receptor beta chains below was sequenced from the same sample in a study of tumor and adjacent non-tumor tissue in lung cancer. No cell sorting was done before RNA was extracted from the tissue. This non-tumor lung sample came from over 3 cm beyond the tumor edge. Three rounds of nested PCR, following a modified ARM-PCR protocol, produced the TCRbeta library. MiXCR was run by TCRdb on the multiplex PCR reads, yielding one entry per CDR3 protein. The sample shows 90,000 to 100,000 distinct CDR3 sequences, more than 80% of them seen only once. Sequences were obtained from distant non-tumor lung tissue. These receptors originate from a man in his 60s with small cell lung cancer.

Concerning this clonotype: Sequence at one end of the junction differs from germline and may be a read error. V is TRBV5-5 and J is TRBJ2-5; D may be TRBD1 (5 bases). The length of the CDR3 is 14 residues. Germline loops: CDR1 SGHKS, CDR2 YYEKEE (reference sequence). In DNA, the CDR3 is TGTGCCAGTAGCTTGGGGAAAGGGGCGGAGACCCGGTACTTC. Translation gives CASSLGKGAETRYF.

The CDR3 sequence: CASSGLGPECNQPQHF. As DNA, the CDR3 is TGTGCCAGCAGTGGCCTGGGCCCGGAGTGCAATCAGCCCCAGCATTTT. This chain connects TRBV6-1 to TRBJ1-5; D gene unclear. V was cut by 4 bases and J by 2 bases, with 15 bases left in between. The germline gives CDR1 MNHNS, CDR2 SASEGT. The CDR3 contains 16 residues.

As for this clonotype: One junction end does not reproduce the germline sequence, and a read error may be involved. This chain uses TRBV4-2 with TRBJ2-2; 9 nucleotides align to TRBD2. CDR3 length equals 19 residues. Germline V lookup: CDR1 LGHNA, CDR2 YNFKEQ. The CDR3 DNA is TGCGTCAGCAGCCAAGATAGTGTTAGCGGGAGAGTAAGCACCGGGGAGCTGTTTTTT. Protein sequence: CVSSQDSVSGRVSTGELFF.

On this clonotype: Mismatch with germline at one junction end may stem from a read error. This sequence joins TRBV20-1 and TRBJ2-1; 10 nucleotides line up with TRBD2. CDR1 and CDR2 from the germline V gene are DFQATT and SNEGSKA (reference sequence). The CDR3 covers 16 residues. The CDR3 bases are TGCAGTGCTATAAACACTCCACTAGCGGGAATGGGTGAGCGGTTCTTC. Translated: CSAINTPLAGMGERFF.

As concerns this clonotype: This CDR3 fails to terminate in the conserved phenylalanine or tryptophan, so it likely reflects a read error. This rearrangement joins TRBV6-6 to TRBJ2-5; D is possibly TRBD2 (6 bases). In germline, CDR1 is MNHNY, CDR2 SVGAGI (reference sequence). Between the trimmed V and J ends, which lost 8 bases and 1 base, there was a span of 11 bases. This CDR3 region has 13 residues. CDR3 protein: CASERESQETQYL. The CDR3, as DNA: TGTGCCAGCGAACGGGAGTCCCAAGAGACCCAGTACCTC.

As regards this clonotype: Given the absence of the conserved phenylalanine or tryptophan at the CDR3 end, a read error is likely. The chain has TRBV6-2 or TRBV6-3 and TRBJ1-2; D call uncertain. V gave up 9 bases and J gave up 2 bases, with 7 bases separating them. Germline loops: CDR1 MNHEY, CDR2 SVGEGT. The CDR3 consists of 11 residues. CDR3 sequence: CASQTNYGYTI. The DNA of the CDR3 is TGTGCCAGTCAAACCAACTATGGCTACACCATC.

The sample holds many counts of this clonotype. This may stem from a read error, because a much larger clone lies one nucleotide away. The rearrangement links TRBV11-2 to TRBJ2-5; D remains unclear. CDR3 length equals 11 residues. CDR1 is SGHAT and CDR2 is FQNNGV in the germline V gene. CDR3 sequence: CAGSLEETQYF. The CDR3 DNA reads TGTGCCGGCAGCTTAGAAGAGACCCAGTACTTC.

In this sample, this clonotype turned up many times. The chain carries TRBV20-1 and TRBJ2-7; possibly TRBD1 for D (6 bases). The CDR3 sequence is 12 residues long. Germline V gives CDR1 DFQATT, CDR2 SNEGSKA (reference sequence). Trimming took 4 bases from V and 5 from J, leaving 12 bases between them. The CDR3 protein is CSAKGQGNEQYV. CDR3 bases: TGCAGTGCTAAAGGGCAGGGGAACGAGCAGTACGTC.

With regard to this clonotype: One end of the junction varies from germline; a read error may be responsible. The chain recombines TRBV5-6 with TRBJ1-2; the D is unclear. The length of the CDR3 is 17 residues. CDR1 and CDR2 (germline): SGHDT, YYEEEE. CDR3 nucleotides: TGTACCAGCAGCTCTAACGACGCGGAGAGGGCTGAAAGGGGCTACACCTTC. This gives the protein CTSSSNDAERAERGYTF.

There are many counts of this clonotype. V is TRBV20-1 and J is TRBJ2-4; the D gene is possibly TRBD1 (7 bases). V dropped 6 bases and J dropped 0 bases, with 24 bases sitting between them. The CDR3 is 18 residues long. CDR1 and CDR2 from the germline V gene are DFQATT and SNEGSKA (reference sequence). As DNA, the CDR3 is TGCAGTGCGAGCACTTCAGGGGGGCCAGATATAGCCAAAAACATTCAGTACTTC. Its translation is CSASTSGGPDIAKNIQYF.